This record covers a single TCR beta chain. What it binds is unknown. A read error may produce the germline difference seen at one junction end. PCR primers comprised 60 Vbeta and 13 Jbeta primers. Sequenced by immunoSEQ multiplex PCR; TCRdb stores in-frame clones only, minus some. This table holds over 150,000 clones, around 77% found once. The sample comes from a study of cytomegalovirus exposure and HLA in healthy donors. Study-wide background: Unique TCRs from HLA-typed donors, roughly 89 million of them, were held in an early data release.

General study results and limits: Usually a TCR sequence was rare, but some public TCRs were found in many donors. Specificity of a few CMV-associated chains for CMV antigens was verified in vitro.

This CDR3 region has 16 residues. CDR1 is SGDLS and CDR2 is YYNGEE in the germline V gene. The sample comprised PBMCs. This receptor was identified in a woman aged 25 to 39 in good health and CMV-seronegative. The gene calls are TRBV9 and TRBJ2-7, with TRBD1 matching over 8 bases. The CDR3 reads CASSVGPAGGSHEQYF. In nucleotides, the CDR3 is TGTGCCAGCAGCGTAGGTCCGGCAGGGGGCTCCCACGAGCAGTACTTC.